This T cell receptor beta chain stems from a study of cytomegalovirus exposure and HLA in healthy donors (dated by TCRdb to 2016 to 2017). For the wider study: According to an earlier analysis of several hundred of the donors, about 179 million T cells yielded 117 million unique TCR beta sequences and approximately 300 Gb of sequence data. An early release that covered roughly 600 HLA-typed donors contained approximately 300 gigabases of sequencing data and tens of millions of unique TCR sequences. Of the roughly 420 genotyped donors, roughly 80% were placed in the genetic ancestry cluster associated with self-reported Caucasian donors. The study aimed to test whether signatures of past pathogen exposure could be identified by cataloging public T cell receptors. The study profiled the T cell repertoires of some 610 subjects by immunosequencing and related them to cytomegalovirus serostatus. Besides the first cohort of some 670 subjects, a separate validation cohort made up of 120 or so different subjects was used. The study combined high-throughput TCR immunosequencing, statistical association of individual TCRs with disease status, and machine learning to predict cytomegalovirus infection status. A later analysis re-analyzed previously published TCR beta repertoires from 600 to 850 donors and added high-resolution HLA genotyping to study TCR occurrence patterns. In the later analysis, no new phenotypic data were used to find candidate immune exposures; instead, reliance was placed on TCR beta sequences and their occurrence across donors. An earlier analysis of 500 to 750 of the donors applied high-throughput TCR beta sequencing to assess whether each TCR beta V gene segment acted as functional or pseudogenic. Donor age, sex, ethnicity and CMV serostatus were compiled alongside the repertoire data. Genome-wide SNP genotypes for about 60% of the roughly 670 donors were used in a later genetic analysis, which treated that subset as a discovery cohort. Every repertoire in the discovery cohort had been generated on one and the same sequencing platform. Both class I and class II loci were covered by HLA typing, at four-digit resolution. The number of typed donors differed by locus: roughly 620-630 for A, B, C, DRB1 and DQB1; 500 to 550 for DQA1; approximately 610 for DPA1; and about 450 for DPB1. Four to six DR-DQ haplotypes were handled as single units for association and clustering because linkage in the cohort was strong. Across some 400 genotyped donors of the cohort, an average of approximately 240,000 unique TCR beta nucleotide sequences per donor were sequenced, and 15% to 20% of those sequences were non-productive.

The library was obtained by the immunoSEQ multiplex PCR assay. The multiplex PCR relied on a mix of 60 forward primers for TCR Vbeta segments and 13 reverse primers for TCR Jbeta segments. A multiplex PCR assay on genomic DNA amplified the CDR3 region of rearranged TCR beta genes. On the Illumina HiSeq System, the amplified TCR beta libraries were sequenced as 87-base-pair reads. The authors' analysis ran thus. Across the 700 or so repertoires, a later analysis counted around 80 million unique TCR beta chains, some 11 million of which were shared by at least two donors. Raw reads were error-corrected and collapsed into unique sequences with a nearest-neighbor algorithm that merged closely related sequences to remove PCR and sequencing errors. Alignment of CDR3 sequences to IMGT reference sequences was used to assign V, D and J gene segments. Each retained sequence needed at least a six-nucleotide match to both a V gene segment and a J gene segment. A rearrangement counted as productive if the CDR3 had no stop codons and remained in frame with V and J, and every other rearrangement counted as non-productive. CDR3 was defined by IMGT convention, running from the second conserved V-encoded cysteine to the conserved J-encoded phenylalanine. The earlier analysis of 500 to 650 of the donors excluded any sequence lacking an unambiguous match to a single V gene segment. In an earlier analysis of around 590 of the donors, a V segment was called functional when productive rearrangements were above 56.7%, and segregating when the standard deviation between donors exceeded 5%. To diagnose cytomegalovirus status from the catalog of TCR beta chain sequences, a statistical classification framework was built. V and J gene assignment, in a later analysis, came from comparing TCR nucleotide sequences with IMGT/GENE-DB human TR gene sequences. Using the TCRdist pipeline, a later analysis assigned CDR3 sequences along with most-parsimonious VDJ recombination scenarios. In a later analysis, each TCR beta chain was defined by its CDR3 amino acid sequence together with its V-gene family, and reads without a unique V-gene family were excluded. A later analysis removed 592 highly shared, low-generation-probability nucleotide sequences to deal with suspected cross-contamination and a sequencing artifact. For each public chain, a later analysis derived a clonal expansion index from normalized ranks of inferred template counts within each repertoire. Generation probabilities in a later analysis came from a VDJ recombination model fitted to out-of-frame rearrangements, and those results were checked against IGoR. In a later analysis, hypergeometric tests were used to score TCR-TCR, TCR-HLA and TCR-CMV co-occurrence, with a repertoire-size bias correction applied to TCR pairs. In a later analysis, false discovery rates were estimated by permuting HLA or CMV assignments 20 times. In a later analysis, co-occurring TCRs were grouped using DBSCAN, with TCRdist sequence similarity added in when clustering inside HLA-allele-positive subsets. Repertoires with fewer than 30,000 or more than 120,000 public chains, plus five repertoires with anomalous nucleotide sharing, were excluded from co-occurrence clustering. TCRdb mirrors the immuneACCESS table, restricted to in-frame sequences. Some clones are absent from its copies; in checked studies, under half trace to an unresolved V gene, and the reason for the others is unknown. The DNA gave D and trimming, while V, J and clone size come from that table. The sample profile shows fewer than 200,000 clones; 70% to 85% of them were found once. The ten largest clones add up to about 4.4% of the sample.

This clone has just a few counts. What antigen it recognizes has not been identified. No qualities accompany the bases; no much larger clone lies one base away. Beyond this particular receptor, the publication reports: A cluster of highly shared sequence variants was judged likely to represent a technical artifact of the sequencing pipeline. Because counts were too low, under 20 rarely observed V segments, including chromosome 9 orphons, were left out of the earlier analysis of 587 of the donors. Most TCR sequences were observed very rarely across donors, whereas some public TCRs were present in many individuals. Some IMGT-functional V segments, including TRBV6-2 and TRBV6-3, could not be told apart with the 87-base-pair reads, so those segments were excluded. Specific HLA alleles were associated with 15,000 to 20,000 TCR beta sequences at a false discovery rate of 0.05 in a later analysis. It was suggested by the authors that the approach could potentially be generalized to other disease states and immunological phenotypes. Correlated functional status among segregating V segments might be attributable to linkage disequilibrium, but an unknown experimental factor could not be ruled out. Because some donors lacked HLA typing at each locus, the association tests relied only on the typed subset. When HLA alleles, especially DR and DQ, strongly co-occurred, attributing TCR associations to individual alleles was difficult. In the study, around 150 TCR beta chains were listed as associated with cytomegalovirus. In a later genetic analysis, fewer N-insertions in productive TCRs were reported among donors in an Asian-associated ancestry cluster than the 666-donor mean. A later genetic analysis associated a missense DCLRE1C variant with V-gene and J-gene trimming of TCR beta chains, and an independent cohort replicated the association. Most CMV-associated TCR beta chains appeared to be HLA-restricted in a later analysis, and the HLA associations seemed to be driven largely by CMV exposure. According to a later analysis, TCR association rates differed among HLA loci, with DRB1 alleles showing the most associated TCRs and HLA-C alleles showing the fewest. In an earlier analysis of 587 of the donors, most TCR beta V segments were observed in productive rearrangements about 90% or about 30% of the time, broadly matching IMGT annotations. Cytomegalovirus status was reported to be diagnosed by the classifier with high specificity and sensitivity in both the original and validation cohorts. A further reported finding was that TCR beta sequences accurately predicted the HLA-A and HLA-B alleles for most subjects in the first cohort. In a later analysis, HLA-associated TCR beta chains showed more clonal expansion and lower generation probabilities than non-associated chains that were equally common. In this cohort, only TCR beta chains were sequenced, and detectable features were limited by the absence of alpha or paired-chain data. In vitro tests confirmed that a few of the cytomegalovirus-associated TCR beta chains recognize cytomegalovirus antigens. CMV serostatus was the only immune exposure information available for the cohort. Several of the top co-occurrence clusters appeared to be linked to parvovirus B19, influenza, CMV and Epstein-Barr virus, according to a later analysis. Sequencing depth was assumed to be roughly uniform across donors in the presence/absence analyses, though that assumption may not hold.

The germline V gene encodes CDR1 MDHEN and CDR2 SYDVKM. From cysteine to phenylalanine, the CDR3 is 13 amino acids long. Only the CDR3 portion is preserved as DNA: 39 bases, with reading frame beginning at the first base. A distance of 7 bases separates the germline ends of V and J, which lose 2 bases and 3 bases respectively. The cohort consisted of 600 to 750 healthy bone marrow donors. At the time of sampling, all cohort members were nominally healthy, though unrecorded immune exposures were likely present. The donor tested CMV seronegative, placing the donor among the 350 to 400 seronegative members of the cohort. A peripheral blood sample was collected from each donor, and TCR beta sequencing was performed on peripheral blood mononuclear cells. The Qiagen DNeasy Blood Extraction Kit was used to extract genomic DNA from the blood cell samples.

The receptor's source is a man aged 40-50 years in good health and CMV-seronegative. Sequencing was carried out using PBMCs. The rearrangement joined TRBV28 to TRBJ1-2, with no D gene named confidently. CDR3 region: CASSLSRHYGYTF. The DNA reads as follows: TGTGCCAGCAGTTTAAGCAGGCACTATGGCTACACCTTC.